The next 21 T cell receptor beta chains were all read from a single sample in a study of regulatory T cells in long-lasting Graves disease. This sample's time point: persistent/refractory GD, antithyroid drugs over 5 years with positive TRAb. Researchers made the TCR library from RNA that was extracted from PBMCs. Library construction for TCR beta used iRepertoire HTBI primers and Arm-PCR of CDR3 regions. TCRdb independently ran MiXCR on the multiplex PCR reads; one entry per CDR3 protein. The sample consists of about 400,000 distinct CDR3 sequences, less than 25% of them appearing once. Sequenced here: peripheral blood mononuclear cells (PBMCs), sampled when the disease was refractory, from a patient treated with antithyroid drugs. Source of these receptors: a female donor with Graves disease.

The table lists this clonotype with many counts. The chain employs TRBV2 and TRBJ1-2, with D tentatively TRBD1 (5 bases). This CDR3 is built from 14 residues. Germline assignment: CDR1 SNHLY and CDR2 FYNNEI. Trimming stripped 6 bases from V and 4 bases from J, with 15 bases between. The CDR3 DNA is TGTGCCAGCAGCCCAGGGAGGTGGAGCTATGGCTACACCTTC. It is translated as CASSPGRWSYGYTF.

DNA for the CDR3: TGCGCCAGCAGCCAAGGGGCTAGCGGGAGGGCCCAGGGCACCGGGGAGCTGTTTTTT. Translated: CASSQGASGRAQGTGELFF. The J gene is TRBJ2-2, the V gene TRBV4-1, with 12 positions matching TRBD2. The J segment lost 4 bases and the V segment lost 1 base, leaving 10 bases of the junction unmatched. Germline values: CDR1 MGHRA, CDR2 YSYEKL. This CDR3 contains 19 residues.

The chain employs TRBV7-2 and TRBJ1-5; D remains unclear. V dropped 8 bases and J dropped 2 bases, with 7 bases sitting between them. This CDR3 is built from 12 residues. Germline V lookup: CDR1 SGHTA, CDR2 FQGNSA. The CDR3 sequence is CASPDGNQPQHF. CDR3 nucleotide sequence: TGTGCCAGCCCGGACGGCAATCAGCCCCAGCATTTT.

This clonotype was recorded many times. The chain is built from TRBV6-2 or TRBV6-3 and TRBJ1-2; the D is unclear. CDR3 length equals 14 residues. V was trimmed by 6 bases and J by 4 bases, leaving 15 bases between them. Per the germline V gene, CDR1 is MNHEY and CDR2 is SVGEGT. CDR3 protein: CASSYTPGVYGYTF. Here the CDR3 DNA reads TGTGCCAGCAGCTACACCCCAGGTGTCTATGGCTACACCTTC.

In its sample, this clonotype was seen a few times. The chain is built from TRBV28 and TRBJ1-1; 7 bases are shared with TRBD1. The V segment lost 5 bases and the J segment 3 bases; nucleotides outside the gene matches: 3. CDR1 and CDR2 from the germline V gene are MDHEN and SYDVKM. CDR3 length equals 13 residues. The CDR3 here is CASSLRGDTEAFF. CDR3 DNA sequence: TGTGCCAGCAGTCTCAGGGGGGACACTGAAGCTTTCTTT. The variable domain in full, completed from reference TRBV28 and TRBJ1-1, reads DVKVTQSSRYLVKRTGEKVFLECVQDMDHENMFWYRQDPGLGLRLIYFSYDVKMKEKGDIPEGYSVSREKKERFSLILESASTNQTSMYLCASSLRGDTEAFFGQGTRLTVV.

CDR3 coding DNA: TGCAGCGTTGTGGGTTCCGGACTTTCCCCCAATGAGCAGTTCTTC. Translated, it gives CSVVGSGLSPNEQFF. The chain uses TRBV29-1 and TRBJ2-1, with a weak D call TRBD2 (5 bases). Trimming removed 4 bases from V and 6 bases from J, with 19 bases in between. Germline V CDR1 and CDR2: SQVTM, ANQGSEA. The CDR3 is 15 amino acids.

The CDR3 loop reads CASSEDRVGPQHF. CDR3 coding DNA: TGTGCCAGCAGTGAAGACCGTGTCGGGCCCCAGCATTTT. The chain links TRBV6-1 to TRBJ1-5, with D unresolved. The CDR3 consists of 13 residues. The germline V and J ends were trimmed by 1 base and 9 bases, with 10 bases remaining between them. Germline V gene data show CDR1 as MNHNS and CDR2 as SASEGT.

This clonotype has only a few counts. The chain is built from TRBV12-3 or TRBV12-4 and TRBJ1-1, with D perhaps TRBD1 (5 bases). Trimming removed 1 base from V and 4 bases from J, with 13 bases in between. This CDR3 contains 15 residues. The CDR3 spells CASSLELRGGTEAFF. Written as DNA, the CDR3 is TGTGCCAGCAGTTTAGAGTTACGGGGCGGCACTGAAGCTTTCTTT.

This clonotype was seen ten or more times. V usage is TRBV28 and J usage is TRBJ2-5; D is uncertain. The CDR3 runs 14 residues. Germline CDR1 MDHEN, CDR2 SYDVKM. Trimming shortened V by 5 bases and J by 5 bases, and 15 bases separated the two germline ends. CDR3 bases: TGTGCCAGCAGTGTCAGCCAAGAGAGGGAGACCCAGTACTTC. Its translation is CASSVSQERETQYF.

V is TRBV7-2 and J is TRBJ2-1; the D is unclear. Germline CDR1 is SGHTA and CDR2 is FQGNSA. The CDR3 sequence is 16 residues long. V was pared by 1 base and J by 0 bases, with 10 bases between. CDR3 sequence: CASSLVARSSYNEQFF. The DNA of the CDR3 is TGTGCCAGCAGCTTAGTGGCGAGAAGCTCCTACAATGAGCAGTTCTTC.

The genes are TRBV7-2 and TRBJ2-1; 7 bases fit TRBD2. CDR3 length: 16 residues. V was pared by 5 bases and J by 10 bases, with 17 bases of the junction left unmatched. The germline gives CDR1 SGHTA, CDR2 FQGNSA. CDR3 nucleotides: TGTGCCAGCAGCCCCGCGGGAGCCCCCACCTTAGGGGAGCAGTTCTTC. Amino acids: CASSPAGAPTLGEQFF.

This clonotype was seen at least ten times. The rearrangement uses TRBV3-1 and TRBJ2-4, with 7 bases lining up with TRBD2. CDR3 size: 15 residues. V shed 1 base, J shed 8 bases, and the junction held 8 bases outside the gene matches. CDR1 LGHDT and CDR2 YNNKEL come from the germline V gene (reference sequence). CDR3: CASSQVGGSEYIQYF. The DNA of the CDR3 is TGTGCCAGCAGCCAAGTGGGCGGGAGTGAGTACATTCAGTACTTC.

This rearrangement joins TRBV4-1 to TRBJ1-5; possible D gene TRBD1, 5 bases. Trimming removed 0 bases at V and 5 bases at J, with 11 bases between. CDR1 is MGHRA, CDR2 YSYEKL, per germline. This CDR3 has 15 residues. For the CDR3, the DNA is TGCGCCAGCAGCCAAGAGCGATCGGGGGATCAGCCCCAGCATTTT. Translated, it gives CASSQERSGDQPQHF.

This clonotype was seen repeatedly, ten times or more. This chain joins TRBV7-2 and TRBJ2-7, with D uncertain. V was clipped by 5 bases and J by 0 bases, with 5 bases between them. This CDR3 contains 12 residues. Germline values: CDR1 SGHTA, CDR2 FQGNSA. CDR3 nucleotides: TGTGCCAGCAGCCGCTACTCCTACGAGCAGTACTTC. It codes for CASSRYSYEQYF.

In its sample, this clonotype was seen a few times. V usage is TRBV28 and J usage is TRBJ2-1; perhaps TRBD2 as D (5 bases). The length of the CDR3 is 14 residues. From germline, CDR1 is MDHEN and CDR2 SYDVKM. V was cut by 2 bases and J by 6 bases, with 11 bases left in between. The CDR3 DNA follows: TGTGCCAGCAGTTTACGAGCTGGAGGCAATGAGCAGTTCTTC. Residues: CASSLRAGGNEQFF.

In this sample, this clonotype turned up many times. V and J are TRBV12-3 or TRBV12-4 and TRBJ1-2, with a possible D match to TRBD1 (6 bases). V was pared by 3 bases and J by 2 bases, with 13 bases between. The CDR3 is made up of 15 amino acids. CDR3 protein: CASSLDRKGNYGYTF. The CDR3 DNA follows: TGTGCCAGCAGTTTGGACAGAAAAGGAAACTATGGCTACACCTTC.

This clonotype was picked up a small number of times. This chain links TRBV7-2 with TRBJ1-1, with 7 nucleotides matching TRBD1. The CDR3 has 15 residues. CDR1 and CDR2 (germline): SGHTA, FQGNSA. V lost 5 bases and J lost 2; bases outside the gene matches: 8. The DNA for the CDR3 is TGTGCCAGCAGCCCTCGCGGAGGGGGCAACACTGAAGCTTTCTTT. It encodes CASSPRGGGNTEAFF.

This clonotype was seen more than once but under ten times. The chain recombines TRBV19 with TRBJ1-5; 7 bases are a match to TRBD1. V was clipped by 7 bases and J by 1 base; unmatched bases: 7. CDR1 is LNHDA, CDR2 SQIVND, per germline (reference sequence). This CDR3 has 15 residues. CDR3 DNA sequence: TGTGCCAGTAACCGGGACAGCCAAAGCAATCAGCCCCAGCATTTT. Amino acids: CASNRDSQSNQPQHF.

This clonotype was counted only a few times. This CDR3 reads CASSPSIGLAGGWTGELFF. For the CDR3, the DNA is TGTGCCAGCAGCCCTAGTATAGGACTAGCGGGAGGTTGGACCGGGGAGCTGTTTTTT. The chain has TRBV7-8 and TRBJ2-2, with 14 positions matching TRBD2. The V gene's germline CDR1 is SGHVS and CDR2 FQNEAQ. With 5 bases clipped from V and 5 bases from J, the junction kept 13 bases outside the gene matches. This CDR3 spans 19 amino acids. Using reference TRBV7-8 and TRBJ2-2 for the parts outside the CDR3, the full variable domain is GAGVSQSPRYKVAKRGQDVALRCDPISGHVSLFWYQQALGQGPEFLTYFQNEAQLDKSGLPSDRFFAERPEGSVSTLKIQRTQQEDSAVYLCASSPSIGLAGGWTGELFFGEGSRLTVL.

This chain uses TRBV4-1 with TRBJ2-5, with a possible D match to TRBD1 (5 bases). Germline lookup yields CDR1 MGHRA and CDR2 YSYEKL. Trimming took 0 bases from V and 1 from J, leaving 9 bases between them. The CDR3 consists of 15 residues. The CDR3 bases are TGCGCCAGCAGCCAAGATTCGACAGCCCAAGAGACCCAGTACTTC. This translates into CASSQDSTAQETQYF.

A note on this clonotype: Since a much larger clone is just one base distant, this may be a read error. This rearrangement joins TRBV7-2 to TRBJ1-2, with D possibly matching TRBD1 (6 bases). Germline V lookup: CDR1 SGHTA, CDR2 FQGNSA. V was pared by 5 bases and J by 11 bases, with 15 bases between. The CDR3 is 12 residues long. The CDR3 reads CTSSQDRFEYTF. The CDR3 coding sequence is TGTACCAGCAGCCAGGACAGATTCGAGTACACCTTC.